The clone carrying this T cell receptor beta chain occurred a few times. As yet, its antigen is unknown. Total RNA, at least 6 micrograms per sample, was extracted from PBMCs. The data derive from a study of blood T cells in healthy people across ages. Study observations and caveats: Roughly linearly, TCR beta diversity per million T cells fell as age increased.

The use of a sample-barcoded 5' primer and a J-beta primer mix characterized a second PCR of roughly 6 to 11 cycles. Via MiXCR, TCRdb re-called the 5' RACE reads, giving one row per CDR3 protein. The data show more than 800,000 distinct CDR3 sequences, 29% seen once. Sequencing was carried out using blood. The sequence was obtained from a woman of 80 years or more in good health.

The CDR3 is CSAIGGQGNTIDQPQHF. CDR3 bases: TGCAGTGCTATAGGGGGACAGGGGAACACGATAGATCAGCCCCAGCATTTT. The chain uses TRBV20-1 and TRBJ1-5; TRBD1 matches at 10 bases. Germline V gene lookup returns CDR1 DFQATT and CDR2 SNEGSKA (reference sequence). J was trimmed by 5 bases and V by 4 bases; bases with no gene match: 14. The CDR3 totals 17 residues.